The sequence of this TCR beta chain was determined in a study of blood T cells in healthy people across ages. Findings and caveats of the study: Unknown donor CMV status possibly confounded expanded clonotype changes. Compared with aged donors, long-lived donors showed fewer expanded clones, suggesting selection.

This clonotype has only a few counts. The antigen remains undetermined. A J-beta primer mix and a sample-barcoded 5' primer were used in a second PCR of roughly 7 to 12 cycles. TCRdb reanalysed the 5' RACE reads using MiXCR and keeps one entry per CDR3 protein. Of about 1.5 million distinct CDR3 sequences listed, 40% to 45% are singletons. The sequence came from a young woman in good health. What was sequenced was blood.

This chain's CDR3 is CASSTDGPSSYNEQFF. The CDR3 region has the DNA TGTGCCAGCAGCACGGACGGTCCAAGCTCCTACAATGAGCAGTTCTTC. The chain recombines TRBV2 with TRBJ2-1; D not certain. Germline V CDR1 and CDR2: SNHLY, FYNNEI. Trimming took 6 bases from V and 0 from J, leaving 15 bases between them. The CDR3 runs 16 residues.